The rows below give T cell receptor beta chains drawn from one sample of a study of Ad26.COV2.S vaccination and SARS-CoV-2 variants. Sequencing was performed with immunoSEQ multiplex PCR; in TCRdb, only in-frame clones are kept and a portion is missing. Here the sample spans around 450,000 clones, around nine tenths being singletons. The source material was peripheral blood, sampled in a trial of Ad26.COV2.S vaccine versus placebo. The receptors were sampled from a person between 18 and 59 years old who received the Ad26.COV2.S COVID-19 vaccine or a placebo. The CDR3 runs from the conserved cysteine through the conserved F or W. The order of the fields is J gene, clone size, D gene, V gene, CDR3 DNA, CDR3 protein. D genes are given only for firm matches. For some rows the clone size is stated as once, few or many, or as a class when expanded; others skip it.

J gene: TRBJ2-7; clone size: .; D gene: .; V gene: TRBV12-3/TRBV12-4; CDR3 DNA: TGTGCCAGCAGTACAGGGTCCTACGAGCAGTACTTC; CDR3 protein: CASSTGSYEQYF
J gene: TRBJ2-7; clone size: .; D gene: .; V gene: TRBV11-2; CDR3 DNA: TGTGCCAGCAGCCCCTTCATCGGGACACCCCTCGAGCAGTACTTC; CDR3 protein: CASSPFIGTPLEQYF
J gene: TRBJ1-2; clone size: .; D gene: .; V gene: TRBV30; CDR3 DNA: TGTGCCTGGACGGTAGGGGGGATACATAACTATGGCTACACCTTC; CDR3 protein: CAWTVGGIHNYGYTF
J gene: TRBJ2-7; clone size: .; D gene: TRBD2; V gene: TRBV9; CDR3 DNA: TGTGCCAGCTCAAGCGGGGGGAACTACGAGCAGTACTTC; CDR3 protein: CASSSGGNYEQYF
J gene: TRBJ1-1; clone size: .; D gene: .; V gene: TRBV5-4; CDR3 DNA: TGTGCCAGCAGCTCCCCGGGGACTGAAGCTTTCTTT; CDR3 protein: CASSSPGTEAFF
J gene: TRBJ2-7; clone size: once; D gene: .; V gene: TRBV5-1; CDR3 DNA: TGCGCCAGCAGCTTTGACATACGCTCCTACGAGCAGTACTTC; CDR3 protein: CASSFDIRSYEQYF
J gene: TRBJ1-1; clone size: .; D gene: .; V gene: TRBV3-1/TRBV3-2; CDR3 DNA: TGTGCCAGCAGCTACACAGCGAGGAACACTGAAGCTTTCTTT; CDR3 protein: CASSYTARNTEAFF
J gene: TRBJ2-2; clone size: .; D gene: TRBD1; V gene: TRBV6-5; CDR3 DNA: TGTGCCAGCAGTTACGACAGGGTCCCCGGGGAGCTGTTTTTT; CDR3 protein: CASSYDRVPGELFF
J gene: TRBJ1-2; clone size: .; D gene: TRBD1; V gene: TRBV6-5; CDR3 DNA: TGTGCCAGCAGAATGGTGGACAGGGTAACTTCTGGCTACACCTTC; CDR3 protein: CASRMVDRVTSGYTF
J gene: TRBJ2-2; clone size: .; D gene: TRBD1; V gene: TRBV14; CDR3 DNA: TGTGCCAGCAGCCAATTCGGACAGGGGCCTTTCGGGGGGCTGTTTTTT; CDR3 protein: CASSQFGQGPFGGLFF
J gene: TRBJ2-3; clone size: .; D gene: .; V gene: TRBV29-1; CDR3 DNA: TGCAGCGTTGTTTCGAGGGATCTGAGGTATACGCAGTATTTT; CDR3 protein: CSVVSRDLRYTQYF
J gene: TRBJ1-4; clone size: .; D gene: .; V gene: TRBV7-9; CDR3 DNA: TGTGCCAGCAGCACCAAGGGGGGACGGGATGAAAAACTGTTTTTT; CDR3 protein: CASSTKGGRDEKLFF
J gene: TRBJ2-5; clone size: once; D gene: .; V gene: TRBV24-1; CDR3 DNA: TGTGCCACCAGTGATTTCCCGTACAGGGATGGTGGGGGACAAGAGACCCAGTACTTC; CDR3 protein: CATSDFPYRDGGGQETQYF
J gene: TRBJ2-1; clone size: .; D gene: .; V gene: TRBV9; CDR3 DNA: TGTGCCAGCAGCGTCAATTGGGGACCGTTCAATGAGCAGTTCTTC; CDR3 protein: CASSVNWGPFNEQFF
J gene: TRBJ2-7; clone size: .; D gene: .; V gene: TRBV4-1; CDR3 DNA: TGCGCCAGCAGCCAAGATTGGGCGGGAACCTACGAGCAGTACTTC; CDR3 protein: CASSQDWAGTYEQYF
J gene: TRBJ1-5; clone size: .; D gene: .; V gene: TRBV7-2; CDR3 DNA: TGTGCCAGCAGCTTAGGCCCCGCCCCCCAGCATTTT; CDR3 protein: CASSLGPAPQHF
J gene: TRBJ1-3; clone size: .; D gene: .; V gene: TRBV28; CDR3 DNA: TGTGCCAGCAGTTTACCCCCAGTGGAAAGCTCTGGAAACACCATATATTTT; CDR3 protein: CASSLPPVESSGNTIYF
J gene: TRBJ2-3; clone size: .; D gene: TRBD1; V gene: TRBV28; CDR3 DNA: TGTGCCAGCAGTTTACTGCCCGGGACAGGGGAAACAGATACGCAGTATTTT; CDR3 protein: CASSLLPGTGETDTQYF
J gene: TRBJ1-1; clone size: .; D gene: TRBD1; V gene: TRBV27; CDR3 DNA: TGTGCCAGCAGTTTCCACAGGGGGGTCACTGAAGCTTTCTTT; CDR3 protein: CASSFHRGVTEAFF
J gene: TRBJ2-3; clone size: .; D gene: TRBD2; V gene: TRBV29-1; CDR3 DNA: TGCAGCGTGGCCGGGACTACCTCCACAGATACGCAGTATTTT; CDR3 protein: CSVAGTTSTDTQYF
J gene: TRBJ2-7; clone size: .; D gene: .; V gene: TRBV28; CDR3 DNA: TGTGCCGTCCTTAGCGGCTCCTACGAGCAGTACTTC; CDR3 protein: CAVLSGSYEQYF
J gene: TRBJ2-2; clone size: .; D gene: TRBD1; V gene: TRBV27; CDR3 DNA: TGTGCCAGCAGCGTCTCCGGGACAGGGTACAACACCGGGGAGCTGTTTTTT; CDR3 protein: CASSVSGTGYNTGELFF
J gene: TRBJ2-3; clone size: .; D gene: .; V gene: TRBV11-2; CDR3 DNA: TGTGCCAGCAGCTTTGTTACAGGGCAGTGGGATACGCAGTATTTT; CDR3 protein: CASSFVTGQWDTQYF
J gene: TRBJ2-1; clone size: few; D gene: .; V gene: TRBV5-6; CDR3 DNA: TGTGCCAGCGCCACCGGGGTCAATGAGCAGTTCTTC; CDR3 protein: CASATGVNEQFF
J gene: TRBJ1-1; clone size: .; D gene: .; V gene: TRBV25-1; CDR3 DNA: TGTGCCAGCAGTGAGGACAAGAACACTGAAGCTTTCTTT; CDR3 protein: CASSEDKNTEAFF
J gene: TRBJ2-7; clone size: many; D gene: .; V gene: TRBV5-1; CDR3 DNA: TGCGCCAGCAGCTTGGTGCCTCTCGGGGCTTCCTACGAGCAGTACTTC; CDR3 protein: CASSLVPLGASYEQYF
J gene: TRBJ1-2; clone size: few; D gene: .; V gene: TRBV11-2; CDR3 DNA: TGTGCCAGCAGCTTAGCTTCCGGACAGAATGGCTACACCTTC; CDR3 protein: CASSLASGQNGYTF
J gene: TRBJ2-7; clone size: .; D gene: .; V gene: TRBV18; CDR3 DNA: TGTGCCAGCTCATCCACGCTGGGGGACGAGCAGTACTTC; CDR3 protein: CASSSTLGDEQYF
J gene: TRBJ2-1; clone size: .; D gene: .; V gene: TRBV5-1; CDR3 DNA: TGCGCCAGCAGCGCCCGGGACTCCGACAATGAGCAGTTCTTC; CDR3 protein: CASSARDSDNEQFF
J gene: TRBJ2-7; clone size: .; D gene: .; V gene: TRBV4-1; CDR3 DNA: TGCGCCAGCAGCTTTTCTGTAGCGCCCTACGAGCAGTACTTC; CDR3 protein: CASSFSVAPYEQYF
J gene: TRBJ1-1; clone size: .; D gene: .; V gene: TRBV11-2; CDR3 DNA: TGTGCCAGCAGCTCTTTAAGTGAAGCTTTCTTT; CDR3 protein: CASSSLSEAFF
J gene: TRBJ2-3; clone size: .; D gene: .; V gene: TRBV7-9; CDR3 DNA: TGTGCCAGCAGCTTACTTGGGGCCAGGAGGTCTACGCAGTATTTT; CDR3 protein: CASSLLGARRSTQYF
J gene: TRBJ1-4; clone size: .; D gene: .; V gene: TRBV4-3; CDR3 DNA: TGCGCCAGCAGCCAAGATTCTGGGCGTCGAGGAAAACTGTTTTTT; CDR3 protein: CASSQDSGRRGKLFF
J gene: TRBJ2-7; clone size: .; D gene: .; V gene: TRBV3-1/TRBV3-2; CDR3 DNA: TGTGCCAGCAGCTCAGCACAGCCCTACGAGCAGTACTTC; CDR3 protein: CASSSAQPYEQYF